Each of the 26 T cell receptor beta chains below was sequenced from the same sample in a study of blood T cell repertoires in COVID-19. Using immunoSEQ multiplex PCR, the repertoire was profiled, and TCRdb retains in-frame clones only, with some absent. The table records hundreds of thousands of clones, 87% of them present only once. The sequencing input was peripheral blood. The receptors here all came from a middle-aged woman who had recovered from COVID-19.

The V gene is TRBV6-5, the J gene TRBJ1-2, with D possibly being TRBD1 (5 bases). The V and J ends lost 6 bases and 8 bases respectively, with 13 bases between them. The germline V gene has CDR1 MNHEY and CDR2 SVGAGI. CDR3 length equals 12 residues. The CDR3 sequence: CASRNRGGGYTF. Written as DNA, the CDR3 is TGTGCCAGCAGGAACCGGGGGGGAGGCTACACCTTC.

This chain connects TRBV11-3 to TRBJ2-1; D call uncertain. This CDR3 comprises 14 residues. Germline V lookup: CDR1 SGHNT, CDR2 YENEEA. Trimming took 7 bases from V and 0 from J, leaving 10 bases between them. The CDR3 spells CASKRGNSYNEQFF. The CDR3 bases are TGTGCCAGCAAGAGAGGAAACTCCTACAATGAGCAGTTCTTC.

This chain uses TRBV27 with TRBJ1-2; D is undetermined. CDR1 and CDR2 (germline): MNHEY, SMNVEV (reference sequence). The CDR3 extends over 15 amino acids. Trimming took off 5 bases at V and 3 bases at J, with 16 bases between the two ends. CDR3 loop: CASSLQFTRDYGYTF. The CDR3, as DNA: TGTGCCAGCAGTCTACAGTTTACGCGGGACTATGGCTACACCTTC.

The genes are TRBV3-1 (or the pseudogene TRBV3-2) and TRBJ2-3; 10 nucleotides match TRBD2. Germline CDR1 is LGHDT and CDR2 is YNNKEL (reference sequence). This CDR3 is 18 amino acids long. J gave up 6 bases and V 0 bases, and 12 bases lay outside the gene matches. The CDR3 loop reads CASSQDLAQRGGRDTQYF. Here the CDR3 DNA reads TGTGCCAGCAGCCAAGATCTTGCCCAGCGGGGGGGCCGCGATACGCAGTATTTT.

This chain connects TRBV7-3 to TRBJ2-5; 8 nucleotides align to TRBD1. J lost 2 bases, V lost 2 bases, and 4 bases had no gene match. This CDR3 spans 15 amino acids. CDR1 is SGHTA and CDR2 is FQGTGA in the germline V gene. The CDR3, as DNA: TGTGCCAGCAGCTTACAGGGGGCGAGGCAAGAGACCCAGTACTTC. Encoded protein: CASSLQGARQETQYF.

Only one count was recorded for this clone. This rearrangement joins TRBV14 to TRBJ1-2; the match to TRBD1 covers 10 bases. J lost 8 bases, V lost 4 bases, and 4 bases had no gene match. The germline V gene has CDR1 SGHDN and CDR2 FVKESK. There are 13 residues in the CDR3. Here the CDR3 DNA reads TGTGCCAGCAGCCGGACAGGGGGGGGAGGCTACACCTTC. It is translated as CASSRTGGGGYTF.

The chain employs TRBV5-5 and TRBJ2-4; D gene uncertain. Germline loops: CDR1 SGHKS, CDR2 YYEKEE (reference sequence). The CDR3 consists of 11 residues. V lost 7 bases and J lost 9, with 11 bases in between. The CDR3 sequence is CASVKEVIQYF. DNA for the CDR3: TGTGCCAGCGTGAAAGAGGTCATTCAGTACTTC.

The J gene is TRBJ2-4, the V gene TRBV7-2; 8 bases map to TRBD2. Germline trimming cut 1 base from V and 12 bases from J; bases unmatched to any gene: 11. The CDR3 covers 15 residues. Looked up from germline, CDR1 is SGHTA and CDR2 is FQGNSA. CDR3 sequence (DNA): TGTGCCAGCAGCTTAGTCGCGACGGGGGGGGCCCCTCAGTACTTC. Translating gives CASSLVATGGAPQYF.

The table lists this clone with a count of one. The chain couples TRBV5-1 to TRBJ1-5, with 9 bases that match TRBD1. In germline, CDR1 is SGHRS, CDR2 YFSETQ. J lost 2 bases, V lost 4 bases, and 4 bases had no gene match. CDR3 length: 15 amino acids. Here the CDR3 reads CASSPRTGGNQPQHF. The CDR3 DNA is TGCGCCAGCAGCCCAAGGACAGGGGGCAATCAGCCCCAGCATTTT.

The J gene is TRBJ1-3, the V gene TRBV5-1, with unresolved D. In germline, CDR1 is SGHRS, CDR2 YFSETQ. CDR3 length: 15 amino acids. Trimming left V 4 bases short and J 0 bases short, with 11 bases between. The CDR3 region has the DNA TGCGCCAGCAGCCTAGACCGCAACTCTGGAAACACCATATATTTT. This sequence encodes CASSLDRNSGNTIYF.

The chain couples TRBV27 to TRBJ1-1; TRBD1 might be the D (5 bases). V lost 3 bases, J lost 4 bases, and 12 bases lay in between. CDR1 is MNHEY and CDR2 is SMNVEV in the germline V gene (reference sequence). The length of the CDR3 is 14 residues. This chain's CDR3 is CASSFWGGGTEAFF. Written as DNA, the CDR3 is TGTGCCAGCAGTTTTTGGGGCGGGGGCACTGAAGCTTTCTTT.

The gene calls are TRBV27 and TRBJ2-1; perhaps TRBD2 as D (5 bases). V lost 3 bases and J 8 bases, leaving 17 bases between the germline ends. This CDR3 region has 15 residues. Germline assignment: CDR1 MNHEY and CDR2 SMNVEV (reference sequence). The CDR3 protein is CASSLGGSRRDEQFF. DNA for the CDR3: TGTGCCAGCAGTTTGGGCGGTTCTCGGCGGGATGAGCAGTTCTTC.

The CDR3 sequence is CATSRGQGSNTGELFF. Here the CDR3 DNA reads TGTGCCACCAGCAGAGGACAGGGTTCGAACACCGGGGAGCTGTTTTTT. This rearrangement joins TRBV15 to TRBJ2-2; TRBD1 matches at 7 bases. The junction had 2 bases not matched to a gene; V was cut back by 1 base and J by 0 bases. The CDR3 has 16 residues. CDR1 and CDR2 from the germline V gene are LNHNV and YYDKDF (reference sequence).

V is TRBV10-1 and J is TRBJ2-7; D might be TRBD2 (5 bases). Trimming shortened V by 2 bases and J by 2 bases, and 10 bases separated the two germline ends. The germline V gene has CDR1 WNHNN and CDR2 SYGVQD (reference sequence). This CDR3 has 14 residues. CDR3 sequence reads: CASSEGRGPYEQYF. DNA for the CDR3: TGCGCCAGCAGTGAGGGTAGAGGGCCCTACGAGCAGTACTTC.

The V and J genes are TRBV30 and TRBJ2-5; perhaps TRBD1 as D (6 bases). The CDR3 extends over 13 amino acids. Between the trimmed V and J ends, which lost 4 bases and 3 bases, there was a span of 12 bases. In germline, CDR1 is GTSNPN, CDR2 SVGIG (reference sequence). The CDR3 is CAWNRAGEETQYF. The CDR3, as DNA: TGTGCCTGGAACAGGGCCGGGGAAGAGACCCAGTACTTC.

In nucleotides, the CDR3 is TGTGCCAGCAGCGTAGACCCGGGGGTTACTCAGCCCCAGCATTTT. Amino acids: CASSVDPGVTQPQHF. The chain has TRBV9 and TRBJ1-5; possibly TRBD1 for D (5 bases). V was trimmed by 0 bases and J by 6 bases, leaving 13 bases between them. CDR3 length: 15 amino acids. The germline gives CDR1 SGDLS, CDR2 YYNGEE.

This clone appeared a few times. The chain recombines TRBV15 with TRBJ2-7, with D perhaps matching TRBD2 (5 bases). Germline CDR1 and CDR2: LNHNV and YYDKDF (reference sequence). The CDR3 runs to 13 residues. V was trimmed by 0 bases and J by 3 bases, leaving 6 bases between them. The CDR3 loop reads CATSRDAGYEQYF. The DNA for the CDR3 is TGTGCCACCAGCAGAGATGCGGGCTACGAGCAGTACTTC.

This chain uses TRBV7-3 with TRBJ2-1; 9 positions match TRBD2. V was clipped by 5 bases and J by 8 bases; unmatched bases: 13. The CDR3 has 16 amino acids. The V gene's germline CDR1 is SGHTA and CDR2 FQGTGA. The CDR3, as DNA: TGTGCCAGCAGCCCTCAGGCTAGCGGGGATCGCGATGAGCAGTTCTTC. Its translation: CASSPQASGDRDEQFF.

V and J are TRBV7-9 and TRBJ1-1, with D possibly TRBD1 on 5 matching bases. V was shortened by 5 bases and J by 11 bases, with 18 bases between the two germline ends. From germline, CDR1 is SEHNR and CDR2 FQNEAQ (reference sequence). This CDR3 has 13 residues. The CDR3 region is CASSPLTGTVAFF. The CDR3 DNA reads as TGTGCCAGCAGCCCATTAACCGGGACTGTGGCTTTCTTT.

The chain links TRBV6-5 to TRBJ2-3; tentatively, D is TRBD2 (5 bases). Germline lookup yields CDR1 MNHEY and CDR2 SVGAGI. This CDR3 comprises 15 residues. Trimming pared 0 bases from V and 2 bases from J, leaving 9 bases between. In DNA form, the CDR3 reads TGTGCCAGCAGTTACTCGAGGGCGTCCACAGATACGCAGTATTTT. Translation gives CASSYSRASTDTQYF.

The V and J genes are TRBV19 and TRBJ2-1; D is perhaps TRBD1 (6 bases). The CDR3 is made up of 15 amino acids. Trimming removed 1 base at V and 5 bases at J, with 12 bases between. CDR1 and CDR2 from the germline V gene are LNHDA and SQIVND (reference sequence). Here the CDR3 reads CASSIGEGENNEQFF. DNA for the CDR3: TGTGCCAGTAGTATAGGAGAGGGGGAAAACAATGAGCAGTTCTTC.

This chain joins TRBV9 and TRBJ1-2; a possible D gene is TRBD1 (6 bases). With 4 bases removed from V and 8 bases from J, the gap between germline ends came to 15 bases. CDR3 length: 13 amino acids. Germline CDR1 is SGDLS and CDR2 is YYNGEE. The CDR3 region is CASSFAPGGGYTF. The CDR3 coding sequence is TGTGCCAGCAGCTTTGCGCCTGGGGGCGGCTACACCTTC.

This chain joins TRBV2 and TRBJ1-3, with unresolved D. Germline loops: CDR1 SNHLY, CDR2 FYNNEI. The CDR3 contains 15 residues. V shed 3 bases and J shed 2 bases, with 11 bases lying between them. CDR3 nucleotide sequence: TGTGCCAGCAGTGACCCCCCCGCGGCTGGAAACACCATATATTTT. The encoded protein is CASSDPPAAGNTIYF.

The J gene is TRBJ1-5, the V gene TRBV19; a weak D match, TRBD1 (5 bases). Trimming left V 5 bases short and J 6 bases short, with 11 bases between. There are 13 residues in the CDR3. CDR1 is LNHDA, CDR2 SQIVND, per germline (reference sequence). The CDR3 loop is CASSRTFGQPQHF. For the CDR3, the DNA is TGTGCCAGTAGTCGGACATTCGGTCAGCCCCAGCATTTT.

The V call is TRBV4-3, the J call TRBJ1-2; tentative D call: TRBD1 (5 bases). Germline lookup yields CDR1 LGHNA and CDR2 YSLEER. This CDR3 comprises 16 residues. Trimming removed 1 base from V and 3 bases from J, with 15 bases in between. The CDR3 is CASSQVGWGEDYGYTF. The CDR3 DNA follows: TGCGCCAGCAGCCAAGTTGGTTGGGGGGAGGACTATGGCTACACCTTC.

The genes are TRBV15 and TRBJ2-1; 9 bases align to TRBD1. Germline V lookup: CDR1 LNHNV, CDR2 YYDKDF (reference sequence). J lost 4 bases, V lost 1 base, and 5 bases had no gene match. The CDR3 is made up of 16 amino acids. CDR3 DNA sequence: TGTGCCACCAGCAGAGGCGGACAGGGGTTTTACAATGAGCAGTTCTTC. Its translation: CATSRGGQGFYNEQFF.